A single sample gave rise to the 20 T cell receptor beta chains below, sequenced in a study of blood T cells in healthy people across ages. The use of a sample-barcoded 5' primer and a J-beta primer mix characterized a second PCR of about 6 to 12 cycles. TCRdb passed the 5' RACE reads through MiXCR, listing each CDR3 protein once. There are hundreds of thousands of distinct CDR3 sequences in the sample; roughly 24% occur only once, and 2.5% to 3.5% lies in the top ten. This sample was also put to use in a study of T cells of mothers and their children.

Sequencing input: blood. Receptors were obtained from a boy aged 5-17 years in good health.

This clonotype came up a few times. The chain recombines TRBV4-1 with TRBJ2-5; unclear D gene. CDR1 is MGHRA and CDR2 is YSYEKL in the germline V gene. This CDR3 contains 13 residues. The V end lost 2 bases, the J end lost 4 bases, and 8 bases lay between the germline ends. The CDR3 DNA reads TGCGCCAGCAGCCAACTTAACACAGAGACCCAGTACTTC. Protein product: CASSQLNTETQYF.

The rearrangement links TRBV10-1 to TRBJ2-5; 7 bases map to TRBD2. V was pared by 5 bases and J by 3 bases, with 9 bases of the junction left unmatched. There are 15 residues in the CDR3. Germline values: CDR1 WNHNN, CDR2 SYGVQD (reference sequence). For the CDR3, the DNA is TGCGCCAGCAGTTCCCATCAGGCGGGGGAAGAGACCCAGTACTTC. Translating gives CASSSHQAGEETQYF.

V usage is TRBV4-2 and J usage is TRBJ2-5, with TRBD2 matching over 11 bases. V shed 0 bases and J 1 base; nucleotides not matched to a gene: 4. CDR1 and CDR2 (germline): LGHNA, YNFKEQ. The CDR3 length is 17 residues. The CDR3 nucleotides are TGTGCCAGCAGCCAAGATTTCACTAGCGGGGGCCAAGAGACCCAGTACTTC. It specifies CASSQDFTSGGQETQYF.

The rearrangement links TRBV2 to TRBJ2-7, with D perhaps TRBD2 (6 bases). The CDR3 is 13 residues long. Germline CDR1 is SNHLY and CDR2 is FYNNEI. Trimming cost V 5 bases and J 7 bases, with 15 bases left between them. CDR3 DNA sequence: TGTGCCAGCAGTCCAAGGGTGCGGGGAGAGCAGTACTTC. Protein product: CASSPRVRGEQYF.

J is TRBJ2-7 and V is TRBV20-1, with 8 positions matching TRBD2. Germline CDR1 reads DFQATT; CDR2 reads SNEGSKA (reference sequence). Trimming at V came to 5 bases and at J to 2 bases, leaving 8 bases not matched to a gene. The CDR3 length is 14 residues. The CDR3 nucleotides are TGCAGTGCTCAGGGTAGTAGCGGGACCTACGAGCAGTACTTC. Amino acids: CSAQGSSGTYEQYF.

The rearrangement joins TRBV30 to TRBJ1-1; D may be TRBD1 (5 bases). Germline-derived CDR1 and CDR2 are GTSNPN and SVGIG (reference sequence). The CDR3 runs 12 residues. Trimming left V 6 bases short and J 0 bases short, with 8 bases between. The CDR3 region has the DNA TGTGCCTGCTCCAGGGTGAACACTGAAGCTTTCTTT. It codes for CACSRVNTEAFF. Full variable domain (missing parts from reference TRBV30 and TRBJ1-1): SQTIHQWPATLVQPVGSPLSLECTVEGTSNPNLYWYRQAAGRGLQLLFYSVGIGQISSEVPQNLSASRPQDRQFILSSKKLLLSDSGFYLCACSRVNTEAFFGQGTRLTVV.

The sample holds one count of this clonotype. The chain links TRBV28 to TRBJ1-1; 7 bases line up with TRBD1. The CDR3 totals 18 residues. Germline CDR1 reads MDHEN; CDR2 reads SYDVKM. The ends lost 3 bases at V and 1 base at J; junction bases unmatched: 14. The CDR3 coding sequence is TGTGCCAGCAGTTTGTACCCCGCGACAGGGCGGGGGAACACTGAAGCTTTCTTT. Protein sequence: CASSLYPATGRGNTEAFF.

The rearrangement uses TRBV12-3 or TRBV12-4 and TRBJ1-2; tentatively, D is TRBD1 (6 bases). V was cut by 6 bases and J by 0 bases, with 11 bases left in between. The CDR3 has 14 residues. The CDR3 DNA is TGTGCCAGCAGGCGGGACACTTCTAACTATGGCTACACCTTC. It translates to CASRRDTSNYGYTF.

The chain has TRBV28 and TRBJ2-4, with D perhaps assigned TRBD1 or TRBD2 (5 bases each). The CDR3 contains 11 residues. Germline CDR1 and CDR2: MDHEN and SYDVKM. V was shortened by 6 bases and J by 9 bases, with 9 bases between the two germline ends. The CDR3, as DNA: TGTGCCAGCAGATATGGGGGCATTCAGTACTTC. It encodes CASRYGGIQYF. Drawing the rest from reference TRBV28 and TRBJ2-4, the complete variable domain is DVKVTQSSRYLVKRTGEKVFLECVQDMDHENMFWYRQDPGLGLRLIYFSYDVKMKEKGDIPEGYSVSREKKERFSLILESASTNQTSMYLCASRYGGIQYFGAGTRLSVL.

This clonotype was observed a handful of times. This chain joins TRBV18 and TRBJ2-5, with 9 bases that match TRBD2. Germline lookup yields CDR1 KGHSH and CDR2 LQKENI. The junction had 4 bases not matched to a gene; V was cut back by 1 base and J by 4 bases. The CDR3 runs 15 residues. CDR3 sequence reads: CASSPLRGGRETQYF. In DNA, the CDR3 is TGTGCCAGCTCACCACTGCGGGGGGGCCGAGAGACCCAGTACTTC.

This clonotype was seen a handful of times. The chain has TRBV5-1 and TRBJ2-1, with 7 positions matching TRBD2. The CDR3 contains 15 residues. V shed 0 bases, J shed 6 bases, and the junction held 6 bases outside the gene matches. Germline V gives CDR1 SGHRS, CDR2 YFSETQ. The CDR3 DNA is TGCGCCAGCAGCTTGGGGCAGAGGGAGGGCAATGAGCAGTTCTTC. Translating gives CASSLGQREGNEQFF.

This sequence joins TRBV29-1 and TRBJ1-2, with D possibly being TRBD1 (5 bases). This CDR3 is built from 13 residues. Deletions cut 4 bases from V and 4 bases from J, with 13 bases between. CDR1 is SQVTM and CDR2 is ANQGSEA in the germline V gene. Here the CDR3 reads CSVGQLPLYGYTF. The CDR3 DNA sequence: TGCAGCGTTGGACAGCTCCCCCTCTATGGCTACACCTTC.

This clonotype has only a few counts. A much larger clone differs from this one at a single base, so this may be a read error. The V call is TRBV12-3 or TRBV12-4, the J call TRBJ2-5, with 8 bases that match TRBD2. The CDR3 is 12 amino acids. The CDR3 nucleotides are TGTGCCAGCAGTTTCGGGGGGGAGACCCAGTGCTTC. Protein product: CASSFGGETQCF.

This chain uses TRBV5-1 with TRBJ2-5, with 15 bases matching TRBD2. V lost 2 bases to trimming and J lost 5 bases; unmatched junction nucleotides: 7. The V gene's germline CDR1 is SGHRS and CDR2 YFSETQ. The CDR3 sequence is 17 residues long. The CDR3 reads CASSFGLAGGPGETQYF. The CDR3 DNA reads TGCGCCAGCAGCTTTGGACTAGCGGGGGGGCCGGGGGAGACCCAGTACTTC.

The J gene is TRBJ2-7, the V gene TRBV6-6, with 10 bases identical to TRBD1. This CDR3 is 14 amino acids long. Losses at the gene ends were 4 bases for V and 6 bases for J; bases not matched to a gene: 6. The germline V gene has CDR1 MNHNY and CDR2 SVGAGI (reference sequence). CDR3 coding DNA: TGTGCCAGCAGTTCGGGACAGGGGAAAGGCGAGCAGTACTTC. It codes for CASSSGQGKGEQYF.

The chain is built from TRBV28 and TRBJ1-1; D might be TRBD1 (5 bases). The CDR3 length is 14 residues. Trimming removed 5 bases at V and 1 base at J, with 11 bases between. Germline loops: CDR1 MDHEN, CDR2 SYDVKM. CDR3 protein: CASSLGPKNTEAFF. CDR3 sequence (DNA): TGTGCCAGCAGTCTGGGACCGAAGAACACTGAAGCTTTCTTT. The full variable domain, with the rest looked up from reference TRBV28 and TRBJ1-1, is DVKVTQSSRYLVKRTGEKVFLECVQDMDHENMFWYRQDPGLGLRLIYFSYDVKMKEKGDIPEGYSVSREKKERFSLILESASTNQTSMYLCASSLGPKNTEAFFGQGTRLTVV.

V and J are TRBV28 and TRBJ2-5; no definite D call. Germline lookup yields CDR1 MDHEN and CDR2 SYDVKM. The V gene lost 8 bases and the J gene lost 2 bases, with 15 bases spanning the gap. The CDR3 sequence is 14 residues long. CDR3: CASHYSPSQETQYF. The CDR3 bases are TGTGCCAGCCACTACTCCCCGTCTCAAGAGACCCAGTACTTC.

This clonotype was detected once. The rearrangement links TRBV20-1 to TRBJ1-5; perhaps TRBD1 as D (5 bases). V was cut by 5 bases and J by 7 bases, with 15 bases left in between. CDR3 length equals 13 residues. Germline values: CDR1 DFQATT, CDR2 SNEGSKA (reference sequence). CDR3 region: CSAGMGRDQPQHF. The CDR3 DNA is TGCAGTGCTGGGATGGGGAGGGACCAGCCCCAGCATTTT.

This clonotype occurred a few times. This chain joins TRBV30 and TRBJ2-5, with a tentative D call TRBD1 (6 bases). CDR3 length equals 14 residues. Looked up from germline, CDR1 is GTSNPN and CDR2 is SVGIG (reference sequence). V was trimmed by 0 bases and J by 3 bases, leaving 11 bases between them. CDR3 coding DNA: TGTGCCTGGAGTGTGACAGGACGCGAAGAGACCCAGTACTTC. Its protein product is CAWSVTGREETQYF.

The chain is built from TRBV7-2 and TRBJ2-7; TRBD2 matches 11 bases. V gave up 4 bases and J gave up 2 bases; unmatched junction bases: 7. CDR1 and CDR2 from the germline V gene are SGHTA and FQGNSA. The CDR3 covers 16 residues. The chain's CDR3 is CASSSKETSGAYEQYF. The CDR3 coding sequence is TGTGCCAGCAGCTCCAAGGAGACTAGCGGGGCCTACGAGCAGTACTTC. Supplemented by reference TRBV7-2 and TRBJ2-7, the full variable domain reads GAGVSQSPSNKVTEKGKDVELRCDPISGHTALYWYRQSLGQGLEFLIYFQGNSAPDKSGLPSDRFSAERTGGSVSTLTIQRTQQEDSAVYLCASSSKETSGAYEQYFGPGTRLTVT.